What follows are 21 T cell receptor beta chains derived from one specimen sequenced in a study of blood T cell repertoires in COVID-19. Sequencing was performed with immunoSEQ multiplex PCR; in TCRdb, only in-frame clones are kept and a portion is missing. Altogether hundreds of thousands of clones are present, about 87% being singletons, with the ten largest covering 10% to 15%. The sample comprised peripheral blood. These receptor sequences come from a woman in her forties or fifties with COVID-19, enrolled during active disease.

The chain couples TRBV10-2 to TRBJ2-1, with 9 bases lining up with TRBD2. This CDR3 has 17 amino acids. Trimming took 3 bases from V and 6 from J; bases not matched to a gene: 12. Germline V gene sequence: CDR1 WSHSY, CDR2 SAAADI. Written as DNA, the CDR3 is TGCGCCAGCAGTGACAAATCTAGCGGGGCCATCCCCAATGAGCAGTTCTTC. Protein product: CASSDKSSGAIPNEQFF.

This clone came up once. The V call is TRBV9, the J call TRBJ2-7; D is possibly TRBD2 (6 bases). Germline V gene lookup returns CDR1 SGDLS and CDR2 YYNGEE. V was pared by 0 bases and J by 0 bases, with 13 bases between. This CDR3 is built from 16 residues. The CDR3: CASSVASQEGSYEQYF. CDR3 in DNA: TGTGCCAGCAGCGTAGCGTCCCAGGAGGGCTCCTACGAGCAGTACTTC.

The CDR3 region has the DNA TGTGCCATAGTGGTCGGGGATCCCTACAATGAGCAGTTCTTC. It specifies CAIVVGDPYNEQFF. J is TRBJ2-1 and V is TRBV2; D is perhaps TRBD2 (5 bases). Germline-derived CDR1 and CDR2 are SNHLY and FYNNEI. Trimming removed 10 bases at V and 2 bases at J, with 15 bases between. This CDR3 is 14 amino acids long.

V and J are TRBV19 and TRBJ1-1, with D hard to call. CDR3 length equals 15 residues. The germline CDR1 and CDR2 sequences are LNHDA and SQIVND (reference sequence). Trimming pared 5 bases from V and 1 base from J, leaving 14 bases between. CDR3 protein: CASSGVDWENTEAFF. The CDR3 bases are TGTGCCAGTAGTGGGGTGGACTGGGAGAACACTGAAGCTTTCTTT.

In regard to this clone: Other DNA sequences within the sample encode an identical CDR3. The chain employs TRBV6-5 and TRBJ1-2; 7 nucleotides align to TRBD1. Germline CDR1 reads MNHEY; CDR2 reads SVGAGI. The V gene end was trimmed by 6 bases and the J gene end by 8 bases; junction bases not matched to a gene: 9. This CDR3 is 13 amino acids long. In nucleotides, the CDR3 is TGTGCCAGCAGGACAGACAGGGCAGGCGGCTACACCTTC. Its translation is CASRTDRAGGYTF.

Note on this clone: The junction shows a germline mismatch at one end, possibly a read error. The chain carries TRBV20-1 and TRBJ1-2; D gene unclear. The germline gives CDR1 DFQATT, CDR2 SNEGSKA (reference sequence). The CDR3 is 11 amino acids. The CDR3 spells CSARPRLVPFF. The CDR3 DNA sequence: TGCAGTGCTAGGCCCAGACTCGTCCCGTTTTTC.

J is TRBJ2-1 and V is TRBV4-1, with TRBD1 identical over 8 bases. Germline assignment: CDR1 MGHRA and CDR2 YSYEKL. V trimming: 6 bases; J trimming: 0 bases; junction bases outside the gene matches: 4. The CDR3 loop spans 15 amino acids. The CDR3 region is CASSQGASSYNEQFF. The CDR3 DNA follows: TGCGCCAGCAGTCAGGGGGCTAGCTCCTACAATGAGCAGTTCTTC.

V and J are TRBV9 and TRBJ1-2; 12 bases agree with TRBD1. Germline-derived CDR1 and CDR2 are SGDLS and YYNGEE. The CDR3 runs to 14 residues. With 5 bases clipped from V and 5 bases from J, the junction kept 4 bases outside the gene matches. This chain's CDR3 is CASRGQGAPYGYTF. In DNA, the CDR3 is TGTGCCAGCAGGGGACAGGGGGCCCCGTATGGCTACACCTTC. Filled out from reference TRBV9 and TRBJ1-2, the complete variable domain reads DSGVTQTPKHLITATGQRVTLRCSPRSGDLSVYWYQQSLDQGLQFLIQYYNGEERAKGNILERFSAQQFPDLHSELNLSSLELGDSALYFCASRGQGAPYGYTFGSGTRLTVV.

This chain uses TRBV7-2 with TRBJ1-1; D perhaps matches TRBD1 (6 bases). The CDR3 contains 14 residues. V shed 3 bases and J shed 1 base, with 9 bases lying between them. In germline, CDR1 is SGHTA, CDR2 FQGNSA. In DNA, the CDR3 is TGTGCCAGCAGCTTGGGACACCGGAACACTGAAGCTTTCTTT. The encoded protein is CASSLGHRNTEAFF.

This clone has only one observation. The chain uses TRBV5-6 and TRBJ1-2, with D unresolved. Deletions cut 3 bases from V and 2 bases from J, with 17 bases between. Germline V lookup: CDR1 SGHDT, CDR2 YYEEEE. The CDR3 contains 16 residues. CDR3: CASSSSQVAGNYGYTF. Written as DNA, the CDR3 is TGTGCCAGCAGCTCATCTCAAGTGGCCGGGAACTATGGCTACACCTTC.

This chain links TRBV5-1 with TRBJ1-2, with 11 bases matching TRBD1. V shed 3 bases and J 7 bases; nucleotides not matched to a gene: 5. Germline V lookup: CDR1 SGHRS, CDR2 YFSETQ. The CDR3 contains 14 residues. CDR3 sequence (DNA): TGCGCCAGCAGCTGGACAGGGGGCGAGGTTGGCTACACCTTC. This sequence encodes CASSWTGGEVGYTF.

On this clone: One junction end disagrees with the germline gene, perhaps due to a read error. This chain links TRBV6-6 with TRBJ2-7; D may be TRBD2 (5 bases). Germline-derived CDR1 and CDR2 are MNHNY and SVGAGI (reference sequence). The CDR3 is 12 residues long. This chain's CDR3 is CASSYSDGLYRF. As DNA, the CDR3 is TGTGCCAGCAGTTACTCCGATGGACTGTACCGATTC.

This chain connects TRBV28 to TRBJ2-5, with TRBD2 identical over 8 bases. Germline values: CDR1 MDHEN, CDR2 SYDVKM. Trimming took 4 bases from V and 2 from J; bases not matched to a gene: 21. The CDR3 has 20 residues. In DNA form, the CDR3 reads TGTGCCAGCAGTTCCCTCGGAGGTACCGGGGGGGCCGGGCCGCAAGAGACCCAGTACTTC. Translation gives CASSSLGGTGGAGPQETQYF. Variable domain in full (rest from reference TRBV28 and TRBJ2-5): DVKVTQSSRYLVKRTGEKVFLECVQDMDHENMFWYRQDPGLGLRLIYFSYDVKMKEKGDIPEGYSVSREKKERFSLILESASTNQTSMYLCASSSLGGTGGAGPQETQYFGPGTRLLVL.

This sequence joins TRBV5-8 and TRBJ2-2; TRBD1 matches 9 bases. Looked up from germline, CDR1 is SGHTS and CDR2 is YDEGEE. The CDR3 is made up of 17 amino acids. V trimming: 0 bases; J trimming: 3 bases; junction bases outside the gene matches: 6. The CDR3 DNA reads TGTGCCAGCAGCTTGGCCTCGACAGGGGGACACACCGGGGAGCTGTTTTTT. Protein sequence: CASSLASTGGHTGELFF.

The rearrangement joins TRBV10-1 to TRBJ2-7; D is possibly TRBD1 (5 bases). CDR1 and CDR2 from the germline V gene are WNHNN and SYGVQD (reference sequence). This CDR3 region has 14 residues. The V end lost 3 bases, the J end lost 6 bases, and 15 bases lay between the germline ends. In DNA form, the CDR3 reads TGCGCCAGCAGTGAAGGGCAGGGTCATGGCGAGCAGTACTTC. Translating it yields CASSEGQGHGEQYF.

The chain has TRBV19 and TRBJ1-1; weak D call: TRBD1 (5 bases). Trimming stripped 3 bases from V and 6 bases from J, with 8 bases between. Germline CDR1 and CDR2: LNHDA and SQIVND (reference sequence). The CDR3 is 12 residues long. CDR3: CASSIAGAEAFF. In DNA form, the CDR3 reads TGTGCCAGTAGTATCGCGGGGGCTGAAGCTTTCTTT.

The CDR3 loop reads CATSDSALGQGGYNEQFF. The CDR3 nucleotides are TGTGCCACCAGTGACTCTGCTCTGGGACAGGGGGGGTACAATGAGCAGTTCTTC. The V call is TRBV24-1, the J call TRBJ2-1; TRBD1 agrees at 11 bases. The ends lost 4 bases at V and 4 bases at J; junction bases unmatched: 11. This CDR3 is 18 amino acids long. Germline CDR1 and CDR2: KGHDR and SFDVKD.

A word on this clone: Its ends do not fully match the called genes, so a read error is possible. This chain joins TRBV7-2 and TRBJ2-7; 7 bases are a match to TRBD1. CDR1 and CDR2 (germline): SGHTA, FQGNSA. The CDR3 is 12 amino acids. CDR3 coding DNA: TGTGCCAGCAGCGTCCAATTGGGACAGCCTAACTTC. Amino acids: CASSVQLGQPNF.

V usage is TRBV11-2 and J usage is TRBJ2-7; 7 bases are a match to TRBD2. The CDR3 extends over 15 amino acids. V lost 2 bases and J lost 3; bases outside the gene matches: 7. Germline V gene sequence: CDR1 SGHAT, CDR2 FQNNGV. The CDR3 coding sequence is TGTGCCAGCAGCTTAAGAGGTGGGGGGGGCTACGAGCAGTACTTC. It encodes CASSLRGGGGYEQYF. Based on the CDR3 plus reference TRBV11-2 and TRBJ2-7, the full variable domain is EAGVAQSPRYKIIEKRQSVAFWCNPISGHATLYWYQQILGQGPKLLIQFQNNGVVDDSQLPKDRFSAERLKGVDSTLKIQPAKLEDSAVYLCASSLRGGGGYEQYFGPGTRLTVT.

The V gene is TRBV5-1, the J gene TRBJ1-1, with 9 bases fitting TRBD1. Germline assignment: CDR1 SGHRS and CDR2 YFSETQ. This CDR3 contains 13 residues. The V and J ends lost 6 bases and 3 bases, in that order; junction bases with no gene match: 3. CDR3 protein: CASTWTGDTEAFF. The CDR3 bases are TGCGCCAGCACATGGACAGGGGACACTGAAGCTTTCTTT. The full variable domain, completed using reference TRBV5-1 and TRBJ1-1, is KAGVTQTPRYLIKTRGQQVTLSCSPISGHRSVSWYQQTPGQGLQFLFEYFSETQRNKGNFPGRFSGRQFSNSRSEMNVSTLELGDSALYLCASTWTGDTEAFFGQGTRLTVV.

The count of this clone is one. This chain joins TRBV4-2 and TRBJ1-2; no clear D. Germline V gene data show CDR1 as LGHNA and CDR2 as YNFKEQ. The CDR3 length is 16 residues. The V gene lost 1 base and the J gene lost 6 bases, with 18 bases spanning the gap. The CDR3 region is CASSQGSALEYDGYTF. The CDR3 DNA sequence: TGTGCCAGCAGCCAAGGTTCCGCCTTAGAGTATGATGGCTACACCTTC.